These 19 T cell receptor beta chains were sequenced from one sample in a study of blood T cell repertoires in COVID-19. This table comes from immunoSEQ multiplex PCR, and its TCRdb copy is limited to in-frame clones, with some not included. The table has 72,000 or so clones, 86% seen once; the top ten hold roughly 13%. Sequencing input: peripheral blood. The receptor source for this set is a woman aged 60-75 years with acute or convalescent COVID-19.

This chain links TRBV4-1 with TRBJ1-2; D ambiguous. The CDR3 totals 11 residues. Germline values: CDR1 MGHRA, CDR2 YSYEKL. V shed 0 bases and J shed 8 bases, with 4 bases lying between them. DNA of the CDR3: TGCGCCAGCAGCCAAGATAAAGGCTACACCTTC. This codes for CASSQDKGYTF.

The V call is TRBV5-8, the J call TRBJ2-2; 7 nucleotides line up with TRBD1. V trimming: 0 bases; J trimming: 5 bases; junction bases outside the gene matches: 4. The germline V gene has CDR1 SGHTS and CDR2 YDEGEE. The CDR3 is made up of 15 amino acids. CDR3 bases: TGTGCCAGCAGCTTGGACAGGGGTTCGACCGGGGAGCTGTTTTTT. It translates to CASSLDRGSTGELFF. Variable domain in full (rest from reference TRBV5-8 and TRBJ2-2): EAGVTQSPTHLIKTRGQQATLRCSPISGHTSVYWYQQALGLGLQFLLWYDEGEERNRGNFPPRFSGRQFPNYSSELNVNALELEDSALYLCASSLDRGSTGELFFGEGSRLTVL.

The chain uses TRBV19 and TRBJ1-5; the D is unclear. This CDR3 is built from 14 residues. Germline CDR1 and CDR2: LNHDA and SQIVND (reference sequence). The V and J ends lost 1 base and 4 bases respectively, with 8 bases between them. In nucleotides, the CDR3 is TGTGCCAGTAGTATAGTCCCCATTAATCAGCCCCAGCATTTT. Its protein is CASSIVPINQPQHF.

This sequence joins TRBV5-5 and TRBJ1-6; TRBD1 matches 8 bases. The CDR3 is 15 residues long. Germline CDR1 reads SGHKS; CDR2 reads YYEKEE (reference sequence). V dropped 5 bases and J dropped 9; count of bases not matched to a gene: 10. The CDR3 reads CASRPDRGEGSPLHF. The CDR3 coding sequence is TGTGCCAGCAGACCAGACAGGGGAGAAGGTTCACCCCTCCACTTT.

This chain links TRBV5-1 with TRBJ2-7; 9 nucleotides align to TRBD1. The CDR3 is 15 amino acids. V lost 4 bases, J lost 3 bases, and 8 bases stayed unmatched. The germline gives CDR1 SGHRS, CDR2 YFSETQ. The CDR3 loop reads CASSKDRGKGYEQYF. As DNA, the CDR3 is TGCGCCAGCAGCAAGGACAGGGGCAAGGGCTACGAGCAGTACTTC.

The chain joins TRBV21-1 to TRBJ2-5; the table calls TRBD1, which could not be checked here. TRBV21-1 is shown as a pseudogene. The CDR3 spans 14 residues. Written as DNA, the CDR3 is TGTGCCAGCAGCAAAGAGAGGGACAGGGGGACCCAGTACTTC. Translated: CASSKERDRGTQYF.

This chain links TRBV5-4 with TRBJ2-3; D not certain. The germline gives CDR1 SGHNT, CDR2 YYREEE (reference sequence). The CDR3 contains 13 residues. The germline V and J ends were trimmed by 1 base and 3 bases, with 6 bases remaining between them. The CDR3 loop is CASSLTATDTQYF. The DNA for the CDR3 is TGTGCCAGCAGCTTGACTGCGACAGATACGCAGTATTTT.

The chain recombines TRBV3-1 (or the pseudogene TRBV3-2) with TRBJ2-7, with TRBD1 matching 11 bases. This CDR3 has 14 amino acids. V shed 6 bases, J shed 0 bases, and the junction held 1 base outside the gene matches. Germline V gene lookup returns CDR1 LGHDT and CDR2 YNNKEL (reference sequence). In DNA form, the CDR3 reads TGTGCCAGCAGGGACAGGGGGCACTCCTACGAGCAGTACTTC. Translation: CASRDRGHSYEQYF.

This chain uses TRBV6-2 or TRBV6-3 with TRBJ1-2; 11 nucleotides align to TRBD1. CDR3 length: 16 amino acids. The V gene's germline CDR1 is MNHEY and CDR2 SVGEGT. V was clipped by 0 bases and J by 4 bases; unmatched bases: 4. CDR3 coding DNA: TGTGCCAGCAGTTACTCGGACAGGGGGCTGGTCTATGGCTACACCTTC. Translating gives CASSYSDRGLVYGYTF.

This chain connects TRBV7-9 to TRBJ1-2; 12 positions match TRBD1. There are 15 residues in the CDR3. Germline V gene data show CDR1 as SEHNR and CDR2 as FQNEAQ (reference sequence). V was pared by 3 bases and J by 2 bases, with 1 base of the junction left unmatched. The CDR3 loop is CASSLGTGGNYGYTF. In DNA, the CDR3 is TGTGCCAGCAGCTTGGGGACAGGGGGCAACTATGGCTACACCTTC.

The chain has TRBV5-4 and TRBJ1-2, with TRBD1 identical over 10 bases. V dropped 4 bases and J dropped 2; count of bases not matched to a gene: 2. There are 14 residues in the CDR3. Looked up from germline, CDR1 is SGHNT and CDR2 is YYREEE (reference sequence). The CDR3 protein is CASSQGQGNYGYTF. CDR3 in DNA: TGTGCCAGCAGCCAGGGACAGGGGAACTATGGCTACACCTTC.

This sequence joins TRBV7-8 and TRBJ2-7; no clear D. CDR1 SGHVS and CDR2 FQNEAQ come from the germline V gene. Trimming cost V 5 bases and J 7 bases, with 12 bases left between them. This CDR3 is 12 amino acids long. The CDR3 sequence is CASSLDLQEQYF. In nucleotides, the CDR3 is TGTGCCAGCAGCCTAGACCTTCAGGAGCAGTACTTC. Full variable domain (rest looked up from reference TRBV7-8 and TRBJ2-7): GAGVSQSPRYKVAKRGQDVALRCDPISGHVSLFWYQQALGQGPEFLTYFQNEAQLDKSGLPSDRFFAERPEGSVSTLKIQRTQQEDSAVYLCASSLDLQEQYFGPGTRLTVT.

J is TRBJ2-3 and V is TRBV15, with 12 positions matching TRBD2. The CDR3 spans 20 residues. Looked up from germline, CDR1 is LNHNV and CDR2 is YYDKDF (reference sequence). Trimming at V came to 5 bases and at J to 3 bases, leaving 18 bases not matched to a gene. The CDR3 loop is CATSAGPGTSGSLGTDTQYF. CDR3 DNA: TGTGCCACCAGCGCAGGACCCGGGACTAGCGGGTCTCTAGGTACAGATACGCAGTATTTT.

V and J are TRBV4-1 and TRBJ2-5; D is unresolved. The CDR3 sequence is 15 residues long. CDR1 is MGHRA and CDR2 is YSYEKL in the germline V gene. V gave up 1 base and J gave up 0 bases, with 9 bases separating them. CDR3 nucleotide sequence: TGCGCCAGCAGCCAAGTGGGCTTGTACCAAGAGACCCAGTACTTC. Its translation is CASSQVGLYQETQYF.

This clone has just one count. CDR3 bases: TGTGCCAGTTCATCGGGGGTCAATGAGCAGTTCTTC. Translating it yields CASSSGVNEQFF. The chain combines TRBV28 with TRBJ2-1; possible D gene TRBD2, 6 bases. From germline, CDR1 is MDHEN and CDR2 SYDVKM. This CDR3 has 12 residues. With 9 bases removed from V and 6 bases from J, the gap between germline ends came to 12 bases.

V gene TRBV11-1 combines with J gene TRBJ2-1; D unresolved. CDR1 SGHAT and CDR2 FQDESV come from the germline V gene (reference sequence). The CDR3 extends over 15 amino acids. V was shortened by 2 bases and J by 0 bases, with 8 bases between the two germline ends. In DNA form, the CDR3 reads TGTGCCAGCAGCTTATCAGGAAGCTCCTACAATGAGCAGTTCTTC. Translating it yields CASSLSGSSYNEQFF.

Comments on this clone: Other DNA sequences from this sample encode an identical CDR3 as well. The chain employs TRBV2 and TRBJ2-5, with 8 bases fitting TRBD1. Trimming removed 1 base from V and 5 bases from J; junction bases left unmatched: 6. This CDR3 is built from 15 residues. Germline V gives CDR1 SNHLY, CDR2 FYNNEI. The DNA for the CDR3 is TGTGCCAGCAGTGAAGGGCAGGGGGCATGGGAGACCCAGTACTTC. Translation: CASSEGQGAWETQYF.

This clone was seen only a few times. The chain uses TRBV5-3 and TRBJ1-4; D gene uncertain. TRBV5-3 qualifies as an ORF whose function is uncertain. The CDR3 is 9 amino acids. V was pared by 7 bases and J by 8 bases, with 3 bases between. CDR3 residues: CAREEKLFF. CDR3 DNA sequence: TGTGCCAGAGAGGAAAAACTGTTTTTT.

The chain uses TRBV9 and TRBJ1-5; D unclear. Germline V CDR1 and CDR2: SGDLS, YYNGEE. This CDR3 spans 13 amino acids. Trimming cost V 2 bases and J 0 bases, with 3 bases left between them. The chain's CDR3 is CASSVNSNQPQHF. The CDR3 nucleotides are TGTGCCAGCAGCGTCAATAGCAATCAGCCCCAGCATTTT.